This entry concerns a single T cell receptor beta chain. CDR3 length: 15 residues. The J segment lost 2 bases and the V segment lost 2 bases, leaving 4 bases of the junction unmatched. Germline assignment: CDR1 KGHSH and CDR2 LQKENI. Per the authors' pipeline: Using reference gene primer amplification, nucleated cell counts were estimated. Method: immunoSEQ multiplex PCR; TCRdb's copy keeps in-frame clones and lacks some. D and trimming come from the DNA, and the V and J calls and clone size come from that table. The table includes 300,000 to 400,000 clones, over 75% detected once. The cohort comprised adults aged about 18 to 100 years residing in 20 to 25 US areas. The sample comes from a study of blood T cell repertoires in COVID-19. Across the study: Samples of COVID-19 (acute and convalescent) were obtained from the United States, Italy and Spain. T cells, B-cell-depleted T cells, or PBMCs provided the cDNA or gDNA that served as material.

The sample was PBMCs or T cells enriched from blood (not recorded which). The receptor was isolated from a woman aged 30 to 39 with acute COVID-19. The rearrangement uses TRBV18 and TRBJ2-7; 9 bases match TRBD2. CDR3 nucleotides: TGTGCCAGCTCACCATCGAGCGGGGGGACCTACGAGCAGTACTTC. It translates to CASSPSSGGTYEQYF.